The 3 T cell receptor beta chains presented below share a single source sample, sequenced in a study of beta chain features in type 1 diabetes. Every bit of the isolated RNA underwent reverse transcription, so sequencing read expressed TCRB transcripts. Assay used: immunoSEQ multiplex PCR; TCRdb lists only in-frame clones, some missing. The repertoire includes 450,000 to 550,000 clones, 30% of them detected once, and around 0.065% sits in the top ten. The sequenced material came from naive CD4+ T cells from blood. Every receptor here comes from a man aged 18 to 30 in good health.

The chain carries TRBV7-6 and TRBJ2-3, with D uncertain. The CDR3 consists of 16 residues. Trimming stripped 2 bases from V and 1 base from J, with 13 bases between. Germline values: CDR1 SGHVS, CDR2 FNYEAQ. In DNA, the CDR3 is TGTGCCAGCAGCTTAATTCATAAGGGTCGCACAGATACGCAGTATTTT. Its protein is CASSLIHKGRTDTQYF.

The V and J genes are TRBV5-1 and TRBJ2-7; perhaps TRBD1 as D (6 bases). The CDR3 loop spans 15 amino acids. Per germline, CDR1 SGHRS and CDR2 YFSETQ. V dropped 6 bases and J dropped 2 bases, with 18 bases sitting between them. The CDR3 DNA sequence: TGCGCCAGCAATAGTGAGGCAGGGGACGCCTACGAGCAGTACTTC. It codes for CASNSEAGDAYEQYF. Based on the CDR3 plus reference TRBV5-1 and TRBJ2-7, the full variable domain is KAGVTQTPRYLIKTRGQQVTLSCSPISGHRSVSWYQQTPGQGLQFLFEYFSETQRNKGNFPGRFSGRQFSNSRSEMNVSTLELGDSALYLCASNSEAGDAYEQYFGPGTRLTVT.

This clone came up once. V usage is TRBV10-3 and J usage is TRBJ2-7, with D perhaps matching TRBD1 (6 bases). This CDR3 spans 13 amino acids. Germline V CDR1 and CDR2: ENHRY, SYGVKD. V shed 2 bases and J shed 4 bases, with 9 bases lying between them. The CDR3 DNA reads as TGTGCCATCAGTGAGCAGGGGAAGTACGAGCAGTACTTC. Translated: CAISEQGKYEQYF.